The 21 T cell receptor beta chains listed next were all sequenced from one sample in a study of T-cell memory formation after mild COVID-19. TCRdb ran MiXCR on the 5' RACE reads and lists one entry per CDR3 protein. The repertoire consists of more than 250,000 distinct CDR3 sequences, with more than 15% occurring once and the leading ten covering more than 20%. Sequencing used PBMCs or a T cell subset sorted from them (not recorded which). These receptors all stem from a man aged 18 to 29 who had mild COVID-19 (a few samples of this study predate the infection). Cell type and time point are not known.

This CDR3 is CASSFRGRTKSDTQYF. The CDR3 DNA is TGCGCCAGCAGCTTCCGGGGACGGACAAAGTCAGATACGCAGTATTTT. The chain links TRBV5-1 to TRBJ2-3; the D gene could be TRBD1 or TRBD2 (5 bases each). Germline CDR1 SGHRS, CDR2 YFSETQ. CDR3 length: 16 residues. The ends were cut back, 2 bases at V and 4 bases at J, with 17 bases in the middle.

This chain uses TRBV20-1 with TRBJ2-1; D gene ambiguous. This CDR3 has 11 amino acids. CDR1 DFQATT and CDR2 SNEGSKA come from the germline V gene (reference sequence). The V gene lost 6 bases and the J gene lost 3 bases, with 6 bases spanning the gap. CDR3 nucleotides: TGCAGTGCCCTCATCTACAATGAGCAGTTCTTC. Translation: CSALIYNEQFF.

The table lists this clonotype with many counts. The gene calls are TRBV3-1 and TRBJ2-6, with D possibly TRBD2 on 6 matching bases. CDR1 and CDR2 (germline): LGHDT, YNNKEL (reference sequence). The CDR3 length is 18 residues. Deletions cut 3 bases from V and 0 bases from J, with 15 bases between. CDR3: CASSHGSGESSGANVLTF. As DNA, the CDR3 is TGTGCCAGCAGCCACGGCTCGGGGGAGTCCTCTGGGGCCAACGTCCTGACTTTC.

This clonotype was counted a few times. The chain links TRBV7-3 to TRBJ2-5, with D unresolved. This CDR3 region has 12 residues. Germline lookup yields CDR1 SGHTA and CDR2 FQGTGA. V dropped 4 bases and J dropped 5 bases, with 8 bases sitting between them. The CDR3 bases are TGTGCCAGCAGCTACGATCGGGAGACCCAGTACTTC. Protein product: CASSYDRETQYF.

V and J are TRBV7-2 and TRBJ2-4; TRBD1 agrees at 7 bases. The ends lost 4 bases at V and 9 bases at J; junction bases unmatched: 6. The germline gives CDR1 SGHTA, CDR2 FQGNSA. The CDR3 extends over 13 amino acids. The CDR3 DNA is TGTGCCAGCAGCTCCCGACAGGGTGGCATTCAGTACTTC. Translation: CASSSRQGGIQYF. The variable domain in full, completed from reference TRBV7-2 and TRBJ2-4, reads GAGVSQSPSNKVTEKGKDVELRCDPISGHTALYWYRQSLGQGLEFLIYFQGNSAPDKSGLPSDRFSAERTGGSVSTLTIQRTQQEDSAVYLCASSSRQGGIQYFGAGTRLSVL.

The CDR3 DNA reads TGTGCCATCAGGCACAGGGACGGCTATGGCTACACCTTC. Translation: CAIRHRDGYGYTF. The chain has TRBV10-3 and TRBJ1-2, with D perhaps matching TRBD1 (6 bases). The CDR3 is 13 residues long. Trimming removed 6 bases at V and 4 bases at J, with 12 bases between. Per the germline V gene, CDR1 is ENHRY and CDR2 is SYGVKD.

The V and J genes are TRBV27 and TRBJ1-3, with D unresolved. Germline V gene sequence: CDR1 MNHEY, CDR2 SMNVEV (reference sequence). The length of the CDR3 is 16 residues. V was clipped by 3 bases and J by 0 bases, with 12 bases between them. CDR3 coding DNA: TGTGCCAGCAGTTTTGGGCCCCATGGCTCTGGAAACACCATATATTTT. It is translated as CASSFGPHGSGNTIYF.

This chain links TRBV6-2 or TRBV6-3 with TRBJ1-5; possibly TRBD1 for D (5 bases). With 6 bases removed from V and 6 bases from J, the gap between germline ends came to 15 bases. The length of the CDR3 is 14 residues. Germline V CDR1 and CDR2: MNHEY, SVGEGT. The CDR3 coding sequence is TGTGCCAGCAGGCAAATCGACAGCGGTCAGCCCCAGCATTTT. It translates to CASRQIDSGQPQHF.

This clonotype was recorded a few times. For the CDR3, the DNA is TGCAGCGTCGGCCCGGGGGACGGTGAGCAGTTCTTC. Protein sequence: CSVGPGDGEQFF. The rearrangement links TRBV29-1 to TRBJ2-1; D is possibly TRBD2 (6 bases). The germline V gene encodes CDR1 SQVTM and CDR2 ANQGSEA. This CDR3 is 12 amino acids long. V gave up 6 bases and J gave up 9 bases, with 15 bases separating them.

This clonotype was recorded many times. The chain couples TRBV12-3 or TRBV12-4 to TRBJ2-5, with unresolved D. The CDR3 loop spans 14 amino acids. Trimming removed 1 base from V and 1 base from J, with 7 bases in between. Here the CDR3 DNA reads TGTGCCAGCAGTTTAGTGGGCAGCCAAGAGACCCAGTACTTC. Its translation: CASSLVGSQETQYF.

This clonotype showed up just a few times. The rearrangement uses TRBV4-3 and TRBJ2-5, with D perhaps TRBD2 (6 bases). Per the germline V gene, CDR1 is LGHNA and CDR2 is YSLEER. V lost 4 bases and J 2 bases, leaving 17 bases between the germline ends. CDR3 size: 16 residues. CDR3 coding DNA: TGCGCCAGCAGCCTCACACCTGCCCGGGGGCAAGAGACCCAGTACTTC. This sequence encodes CASSLTPARGQETQYF.

This clonotype was detected a few times. CDR3 region: CSARSPRGRPYEQYF. As DNA, the CDR3 is TGCAGTGCTAGGAGTCCGCGGGGTCGTCCATACGAGCAGTACTTC. This chain joins TRBV20-1 and TRBJ2-7, with D maybe TRBD2 (6 bases). V was trimmed by 3 bases and J by 4 bases, leaving 19 bases between them. Germline CDR1 and CDR2: DFQATT and SNEGSKA (reference sequence). The CDR3 length is 15 residues.

In its sample, this clonotype was seen a few times. The CDR3, as DNA: TGTGCCAGCAGCCAAGGGGCAGAATCCTACGAGCAGTACGTC. It yields the protein CASSQGAESYEQYV. This chain uses TRBV4-2 with TRBJ2-7; D remains unclear. Germline loops: CDR1 LGHNA, CDR2 YNFKEQ. Between the trimmed V and J ends, which lost 1 base and 1 base, there was a span of 8 bases. CDR3 size: 14 residues.

This chain links TRBV6-5 with TRBJ2-1; D gene uncertain. Germline CDR1 is MNHEY and CDR2 is SVGAGI. Trimming stripped 1 base from V and 9 bases from J, with 4 bases between. The CDR3 covers 11 residues. CDR3 DNA: TGTGCCAGCAGTTACTATGGTGAGCAGTTCTTC. Protein: CASSYYGEQFF.

This clonotype was observed at least ten times. The chain recombines TRBV6-5 with TRBJ2-7, with 8 nucleotides matching TRBD1. This CDR3 has 13 residues. CDR1 is MNHEY, CDR2 SVGAGI, per germline. J lost 4 bases, V lost 5 bases, and 4 bases had no gene match. The CDR3 DNA reads as TGTGCCAGCAGTCTAGGACAGGGATACGAGCAGTACGTC. It is translated as CASSLGQGYEQYV.

As concerns this clonotype: A single base separates this from a much larger clone, so it may be a read error. The chain is built from TRBV7-7 and TRBJ2-3, with D possibly TRBD1 on 6 matching bases. CDR3 length: 14 amino acids. The germline gives CDR1 SSHAT, CDR2 FNYEAQ (reference sequence). The CDR3 bases are TGTGATAGCAGCCTAGGTACAGGGCTTGATACGCAGTATTTT. It encodes CDSSLGTGLDTQYF. Variable domain in full (rest from reference TRBV7-7 and TRBJ2-3): GAGVSQSPRYKVTKRGQDVTLRCDPISSHATLYWYQQALGQGPEFLTYFNYEAQPDKSGLPSDRFSAERPEGSISTLTIQRTEQRDSAMYRCDSSLGTGLDTQYFGPGTRLTVL.

This chain uses TRBV4-2 with TRBJ2-4, with TRBD2 matching over 7 bases. The CDR3 has 18 residues. V shed 0 bases, J shed 1 base, and the junction held 9 bases outside the gene matches. Germline V gene data show CDR1 as LGHNA and CDR2 as YNFKEQ. CDR3 sequence (DNA): TGTGCCAGCAGCCAAGATTTGGGAGGGGCAGGGGCCAAAAACATTCAGTACTTC. Translation gives CASSQDLGGAGAKNIQYF.

This clonotype was detected ten times or more. The rearrangement uses TRBV7-2 and TRBJ2-3; D uncertain. Trimming took off 3 bases at V and 2 bases at J, with 6 bases between the two ends. The CDR3 loop spans 13 amino acids. Germline V gene data show CDR1 as SGHTA and CDR2 as FQGNSA. DNA of the CDR3: TGTGCCAGCAGCTTTGGGAACACAGATACGCAGTATTTT. Its protein product is CASSFGNTDTQYF.

This clonotype was observed a handful of times. V usage is TRBV7-2 and J usage is TRBJ1-2; D is possibly TRBD1 (6 bases). CDR1 SGHTA and CDR2 FQGNSA come from the germline V gene. This CDR3 contains 14 residues. Trimming removed 5 bases at V and 6 bases at J, with 16 bases between. The DNA for the CDR3 is TGTGCCAGCAGCCAACCCAGGGGAGAACATGGCTACACCTTC. Its translation: CASSQPRGEHGYTF.

The chain is built from TRBV7-9 and TRBJ2-1, with TRBD2 identical over 9 bases. This CDR3 is 16 amino acids long. With 5 bases clipped from V and 7 bases from J, the junction kept 12 bases outside the gene matches. Germline CDR1 is SEHNR and CDR2 is FQNEAQ (reference sequence). DNA for the CDR3: TGTGCCAGCAGCCGAGTTGGTAGCGGGGGACCTAATGAGCAGTTCTTC. Its translation is CASSRVGSGGPNEQFF. Full variable domain (rest looked up from reference TRBV7-9 and TRBJ2-1): DTGVSQNPRHKITKRGQNVTFRCDPISEHNRLYWYRQTLGQGPEFLTYFQNEAQLEKSRLLSDRFSAERPKGSFSTLEIQRTEQGDSAMYLCASSRVGSGGPNEQFFGPGTRLTVL.

This chain joins TRBV20-1 and TRBJ2-5, with TRBD2 as a possible D gene (6 bases). The CDR3 is 13 amino acids. V lost 5 bases to trimming and J lost 2 bases, with 12 bases between them. The germline V gene has CDR1 DFQATT and CDR2 SNEGSKA (reference sequence). CDR3 sequence (DNA): TGCAGTGCTCCGGGACTGGTACAAGAGACCCAGTACTTC. It encodes CSAPGLVQETQYF.